The 14 T cell receptor beta chains presented below share a single source sample, sequenced in a study of response to subunit inactivated influenza vaccine. From the RT-PCR reads, TCRdb called clonotypes with MiXCR, one entry per CDR3 protein. The sample records approximately 520,000 distinct CDR3 sequences, more than 15% being singletons. This sample comprised CD4+ T cells sorted from PBMCs, obtained less than 30 months after vaccination. These receptors all stem from a man between 45 and 75 years old who received an inactivated influenza vaccine.

This clonotype was counted between two and nine times. The chain is built from TRBV29-1 and TRBJ2-5, with D uncertain. V shed 7 bases and J shed 1 base, with 16 bases lying between them. Germline V lookup: CDR1 SQVTM, CDR2 ANQGSEA. This CDR3 comprises 14 residues. The CDR3 sequence: CSAKFNRIQETQYF. In nucleotides, the CDR3 is TGCAGCGCTAAGTTTAACAGAATCCAAGAGACCCAGTACTTC.

The sample holds many counts of this clonotype. V is TRBV11-2 and J is TRBJ1-3; D unresolved. V lost 2 bases and J 7 bases, leaving 9 bases between the germline ends. The CDR3 spans 13 residues. The germline V gene encodes CDR1 SGHAT and CDR2 FQNNGV. The CDR3 sequence is CASSLFSRNTIYF. The CDR3 nucleotides are TGTGCCAGCAGCTTATTTTCGAGGAACACCATATATTTT.

This clonotype appeared many times. This chain uses TRBV10-3 with TRBJ1-5; D may be TRBD1 (6 bases). This CDR3 is built from 15 residues. Germline CDR1 and CDR2: ENHRY and SYGVKD. V was clipped by 2 bases and J by 4 bases, with 12 bases between them. The CDR3: CAISEQGTGNQPQHF. The CDR3 bases are TGTGCCATCAGTGAGCAGGGGACCGGGAATCAGCCCCAGCATTTT.

This clonotype appeared a few times. CDR3 in amino acids: CASSSGQGREQYF. In DNA form, the CDR3 reads TGTGCCAGCAGTTCGGGACAGGGTCGGGAGCAGTACTTC. The chain links TRBV6-5 to TRBJ2-7, with 9 bases lining up with TRBD1. The CDR3 covers 13 residues. Germline V CDR1 and CDR2: MNHEY, SVGAGI. The V gene end was trimmed by 4 bases and the J gene end by 7 bases; junction bases not matched to a gene: 5.

The table lists this clonotype with a few counts. This chain joins TRBV4-3 and TRBJ1-4, with D possibly being TRBD1 (6 bases). V dropped 4 bases and J dropped 6 bases, with 12 bases sitting between them. CDR3 length: 14 residues. Germline assignment: CDR1 LGHNA and CDR2 YSLEER. The CDR3 spells CASSPRDTDEKLFF. The DNA of the CDR3 is TGCGCCAGCAGCCCCCGGGACACGGATGAAAAACTGTTTTTT.

The CDR3 DNA sequence: TGTGCCAGCAGCCACCTTTCATCCGGGAACCACAATGAGCAGTTCTTC. This sequence encodes CASSHLSSGNHNEQFF. This chain links TRBV14 with TRBJ2-1; TRBD2 is a possible D gene (5 bases). CDR3 size: 16 residues. Germline V lookup: CDR1 SGHDN, CDR2 FVKESK. Trimming took 3 bases from V and 5 from J, leaving 17 bases between them.

The chain combines TRBV18 with TRBJ1-1; possible D gene TRBD1, 5 bases. The CDR3 length is 16 residues. Trimming removed 6 bases from V and 3 bases from J, with 20 bases in between. Per the germline V gene, CDR1 is KGHSH and CDR2 is LQKENI. The CDR3 loop is CASSLLGPQKDTEAFF. The CDR3 nucleotides read TGTGCCAGCTCGCTCTTGGGGCCCCAGAAGGACACTGAAGCTTTCTTT.

This clonotype was seen more than once but under ten times. V and J are TRBV7-2 and TRBJ2-3; D is undetermined. The CDR3 totals 16 residues. Deletions cut 5 bases from V and 5 bases from J, with 20 bases between. CDR1 is SGHTA, CDR2 FQGNSA, per germline. CDR3 region: CASSHGAGRLQDTQYF. CDR3 DNA: TGTGCCAGCAGCCACGGCGCAGGCAGGCTCCAAGATACGCAGTATTTT.

The rearrangement uses TRBV7-2 and TRBJ2-5; D may be TRBD2 (6 bases). The CDR3 totals 14 residues. V was trimmed by 6 bases and J by 5 bases, leaving 16 bases between them. Germline assignment: CDR1 SGHTA and CDR2 FQGNSA. The DNA of the CDR3 is TGTGCCAGCAGTGGGGACTTTGTCATGGAGACCCAGTACTTC. Its protein is CASSGDFVMETQYF.

This chain links TRBV6-1 with TRBJ2-2; D is perhaps TRBD2 (5 bases). Trimming shortened V by 0 bases and J by 7 bases, and 9 bases separated the two germline ends. This CDR3 has 14 residues. Germline assignment: CDR1 MNHNS and CDR2 SASEGT. The CDR3 sequence: CASSEAPGIGELFF. The CDR3 DNA is TGTGCCAGCAGTGAAGCCCCGGGAATCGGGGAGCTGTTTTTT.

The sample holds a few counts of this clonotype. The gene calls are TRBV29-1 and TRBJ2-5; D remains ambiguous. This CDR3 spans 13 amino acids. CDR1 is SQVTM and CDR2 is ANQGSEA in the germline V gene. The ends were cut back, 4 bases at V and 4 bases at J, with 13 bases in the middle. CDR3 sequence: CSVAPDGSETQYF. As DNA, the CDR3 is TGCAGCGTTGCGCCGGACGGCTCAGAGACCCAGTACTTC.

About this clonotype: This clone may be a read error of a much larger clone one base away. V and J are TRBV7-9 and TRBJ1-3; the D is unclear. The CDR3 has 15 amino acids. Germline assignment: CDR1 SEHNR and CDR2 FQNEAQ (reference sequence). The CDR3, as DNA: TGTGCCAGCAGCTTATGGTCTGACTCTGGAAACATCATATATTTT. This translates into CASSLWSDSGNIIYF.

There are a few counts of this clonotype. For the CDR3, the DNA is TGTGCCAGCAGCTTAGGGACAGGGATAAACAATGAGCAGTTCTTC. This codes for CASSLGTGINNEQFF. The V gene is TRBV7-6, the J gene TRBJ2-1, with 8 bases lining up with TRBD1. Germline V gene lookup returns CDR1 SGHVS and CDR2 FNYEAQ. The CDR3 contains 15 residues. V lost 1 base to trimming and J lost 5 bases; unmatched junction nucleotides: 4.

The rearrangement uses TRBV20-1 and TRBJ2-7; tentatively, D is TRBD1 (5 bases). The ends were cut back, 4 bases at V and 5 bases at J, with 15 bases in the middle. This CDR3 spans 13 amino acids. Germline V CDR1 and CDR2: DFQATT, SNEGSKA (reference sequence). The CDR3: CSATRVAKDEQYF. In DNA form, the CDR3 reads TGCAGTGCTACCAGGGTGGCGAAGGACGAGCAGTACTTC.